These 30 T cell receptor beta chains were all obtained from the same sample, sequenced in a study of T cell responses to AZD1222 COVID-19 vaccine. Libraries were prepared by immunoSEQ multiplex PCR; TCRdb keeps only in-frame clonotypes and omits some of them. The data show roughly 96,000 clones, 80% to 90% seen once. The sample here was peripheral blood, taken on day 0 of AZD1222 vaccination. The source is an adult in good health.

The chain employs TRBV5-5 and TRBJ1-1; perhaps TRBD1 as D (6 bases). CDR3 length: 13 residues. Trimming removed 0 bases from V and 5 bases from J, with 8 bases in between. Germline loops: CDR1 SGHKS, CDR2 YYEKEE (reference sequence). The CDR3 spells CASSLVTGTEAFF. The CDR3 bases are TGTGCCAGCAGCTTGGTCACAGGGACTGAAGCTTTCTTT. The full variable domain, completed using reference TRBV5-5 and TRBJ1-1, is DAGVTQSPTHLIKTRGQQVTLRCSPISGHKSVSWYQQVLGQGPQFIFQYYEKEERGRGNFPDRFSARQFPNYSSELNVNALLLGDSALYLCASSLVTGTEAFFGQGTRLTVV.

This chain links TRBV19 with TRBJ1-1; D unresolved. The germline V gene encodes CDR1 LNHDA and CDR2 SQIVND (reference sequence). V gave up 3 bases and J gave up 3 bases, with 2 bases separating them. The CDR3 sequence is 11 residues long. CDR3 bases: TGTGCCAGTAGTATGTACACTGAAGCTTTCTTT. Translating gives CASSMYTEAFF.

This clone was counted only a few times. The CDR3 nucleotides read TGCGCCAGCAGCTCGGGGACTAGCGGGCGCACAGATACGCAGTATTTT. Translation: CASSSGTSGRTDTQYF. V usage is TRBV4-1 and J usage is TRBJ2-3; TRBD2 agrees at 12 bases. Germline CDR1 reads MGHRA; CDR2 reads YSYEKL. CDR3 size: 16 residues. J lost 1 base, V lost 5 bases, and 4 bases had no gene match.

The chain links TRBV7-8 to TRBJ1-2; D ambiguous. CDR3 length: 15 amino acids. Per the germline V gene, CDR1 is SGHVS and CDR2 is FQNEAQ. V was clipped by 5 bases and J by 0 bases, with 13 bases between them. CDR3 nucleotides: TGTGCCAGCAGCCCCAATTCACAAGCTAACTATGGCTACACCTTC. Protein: CASSPNSQANYGYTF.

This rearrangement joins TRBV10-3 to TRBJ1-3, with D possibly being TRBD1 (5 bases). V was cut by 0 bases and J by 2 bases, with 8 bases left in between. CDR1 is ENHRY and CDR2 is SYGVKD in the germline V gene. The CDR3 extends over 15 amino acids. CDR3 bases: TGTGCCATCAGTGAGTCTCGGGGGGCTGGAAACACCATATATTTT. It encodes CAISESRGAGNTIYF.

The sample holds a few counts of this clone. This chain links TRBV19 with TRBJ1-2; D remains ambiguous. V was trimmed by 2 bases and J by 2 bases, leaving 3 bases between them. The V gene's germline CDR1 is LNHDA and CDR2 SQIVND (reference sequence). CDR3 length equals 12 residues. The DNA of the CDR3 is TGTGCCAGTAGTATAAGAAACTATGGCTACACCTTC. Protein product: CASSIRNYGYTF.

V gene TRBV27 combines with J gene TRBJ1-2; D gene uncertain. Trimming took 7 bases from V and 6 from J, leaving 21 bases between them. Germline V gives CDR1 MNHEY, CDR2 SMNVEV (reference sequence). This CDR3 contains 15 residues. CDR3 DNA sequence: TGTGCCAGCAACTCTAAGTTGGGGTTCCGGGATGGCTACACCTTC. Protein product: CASNSKLGFRDGYTF.

The rearrangement uses TRBV12-5 and TRBJ1-1; 11 bases are a match to TRBD1. V was pared by 1 base and J by 3 bases, with 10 bases of the junction left unmatched. Germline CDR1 and CDR2: LGHNT and FRNRAP. CDR3 length: 18 residues. The CDR3 reads CASGLASSGTGGYTEAFF. In DNA form, the CDR3 reads TGTGCTAGTGGTTTGGCTTCTTCCGGGACAGGGGGGTACACTGAAGCTTTCTTT.

This clone was counted once. The gene calls are TRBV4-1 and TRBJ1-4; 9 bases fit TRBD1. CDR1 is MGHRA, CDR2 YSYEKL, per germline. The V segment lost 3 bases and the J segment 8 bases; nucleotides outside the gene matches: 7. This CDR3 spans 15 amino acids. The CDR3 region is CASSQGQGLVEKLFF. The CDR3 DNA reads as TGCGCCAGCAGCCAGGGACAGGGCCTCGTGGAAAAACTGTTTTTT.

The chain employs TRBV13 and TRBJ2-3; D is possibly TRBD1 (5 bases). This CDR3 is built from 15 residues. Per the germline V gene, CDR1 is PRHDT and CDR2 is FYEKMQ (reference sequence). Deletions cut 0 bases from V and 5 bases from J, with 12 bases between. CDR3 bases: TGTGCCAGCAGCTTAGGTGGCAGGGTAGGAGATACGCAGTATTTT. Translated: CASSLGGRVGDTQYF.

The chain has TRBV7-2 and TRBJ2-2; the match to TRBD2 covers 7 bases. The CDR3 totals 16 residues. With 0 bases clipped from V and 6 bases from J, the junction kept 7 bases outside the gene matches. Germline CDR1 reads SGHTA; CDR2 reads FQGNSA. The DNA of the CDR3 is TGTGCCAGCAGCTTAGCGGGGGGGAACGTCGCCGGGGAGCTGTTTTTT. Encoded protein: CASSLAGGNVAGELFF.

The chain has TRBV11-2 and TRBJ1-1; a weak D match, TRBD1 (6 bases). Germline-derived CDR1 and CDR2 are SGHAT and FQNNGV. Trimming took off 5 bases at V and 2 bases at J, with 24 bases between the two ends. The CDR3 covers 18 residues. The DNA for the CDR3 is TGTGCCAGCAGCCCCGTTTTCGCCGGGACACGGGGAAACACTGAAGCTTTCTTT. Translated: CASSPVFAGTRGNTEAFF.

DNA for the CDR3: TGTGCCAGCAGCTTAAGTCAGGCAAATCAGCCCCAGCATTTT. Amino acid sequence: CASSLSQANQPQHF. The chain employs TRBV7-2 and TRBJ1-5; D is ambiguous. The germline V gene encodes CDR1 SGHTA and CDR2 FQGNSA. The CDR3 spans 14 residues. V was trimmed by 2 bases and J by 4 bases, leaving 9 bases between them.

This clone was seen once. The V and J genes are TRBV6-2 or TRBV6-3 and TRBJ1-5; unclear D gene. Germline CDR1 and CDR2: MNHEY and SVGEGT. The length of the CDR3 is 12 residues. V was cut by 5 bases and J by 11 bases, with 13 bases left in between. This CDR3 is CASSVTPSAQHF. The CDR3 DNA is TGTGCCAGCAGTGTAACACCCTCAGCCCAGCATTTT.

The chain joins TRBV6-5 to TRBJ2-5, with TRBD2 identical over 8 bases. The length of the CDR3 is 13 residues. Trimming at V came to 7 bases and at J to 5 bases, leaving 6 bases not matched to a gene. From germline, CDR1 is MNHEY and CDR2 SVGAGI. The CDR3 nucleotides are TGTGCCAGCACCCGGGGGGGCGAGGAGACCCAGTACTTC. Protein sequence: CASTRGGEETQYF.

DNA of the CDR3: TGTGCCAGCTCAAGGGCCGAGAGATATGGCTACACCTTC. Encoded protein: CASSRAERYGYTF. The V call is TRBV27, the J call TRBJ1-2; D not resolved. Germline CDR1 and CDR2: MNHEY and SMNVEV (reference sequence). The CDR3 length is 13 residues. V lost 8 bases and J 5 bases, leaving 15 bases between the germline ends.

The chain uses TRBV19 and TRBJ1-1; no clear D. Germline values: CDR1 LNHDA, CDR2 SQIVND (reference sequence). This CDR3 has 16 residues. V gave up 6 bases and J gave up 0 bases, with 17 bases separating them. The DNA of the CDR3 is TGTGCCAGTAGCACCGACCTAGACGGTATGAACACTGAAGCTTTCTTT. Its translation is CASSTDLDGMNTEAFF.

The chain links TRBV5-1 to TRBJ1-2; D not resolved. CDR3 length: 14 amino acids. The V gene lost 0 bases and the J gene lost 14 bases, with 20 bases spanning the gap. Germline CDR1 is SGHRS and CDR2 is YFSETQ. The CDR3: CASSLASHPRGSTF. The CDR3 DNA sequence: TGCGCCAGCAGCTTGGCCTCACACCCCCGGGGATCGACCTTC.

The V and J genes are TRBV3-1 (or the pseudogene TRBV3-2) and TRBJ2-5; no reliable D call. Germline CDR1 is LGHDT and CDR2 is YNNKEL (reference sequence). CDR3 length: 11 amino acids. The germline V and J ends were trimmed by 0 bases and 4 bases, with 0 bases remaining between them. The CDR3 region has the DNA TGTGCCAGCAGCCAAGAAGAGACCCAGTACTTC. This translates into CASSQEETQYF.

V and J are TRBV9 and TRBJ1-3; D is uncertain. The CDR3 contains 17 residues. V lost 4 bases and J 0 bases, leaving 17 bases between the germline ends. Germline V gives CDR1 SGDLS, CDR2 YYNGEE. CDR3 in DNA: TGTGCCAGCAGCCCCAATCTTCCGGGGAGCTCTGGAAACACCATATATTTT. This encodes CASSPNLPGSSGNTIYF.

The chain employs TRBV2 and TRBJ2-3; D is ambiguous. The V end was cut by 5 bases, the J end by 0 bases, with 9 bases between. The CDR3 spans 14 residues. Germline-derived CDR1 and CDR2 are SNHLY and FYNNEI. CDR3 coding DNA: TGTGCCAGCAGTCAGATCCTTAGCACAGATACGCAGTATTTT. This translates into CASSQILSTDTQYF.

The CDR3 here is CAWSPFSGELFSGRYEQYF. The CDR3, as DNA: TGTGCCTGGAGTCCCTTCAGCGGGGAGCTTTTCTCAGGTCGCTACGAGCAGTACTTC. The chain recombines TRBV30 with TRBJ2-7, with 7 bases fitting TRBD2. The J segment lost 3 bases and the V segment lost 2 bases, leaving 22 bases of the junction unmatched. In germline, CDR1 is GTSNPN, CDR2 SVGIG (reference sequence). The CDR3 totals 19 residues.

This rearrangement joins TRBV7-9 to TRBJ2-2; TRBD1 might be the D (6 bases). Deletions cut 5 bases from V and 1 base from J, with 14 bases between. The CDR3 is 16 residues long. CDR1 and CDR2 from the germline V gene are SEHNR and FQNEAQ (reference sequence). CDR3 sequence reads: CASSLRQVVNTGELFF. DNA for the CDR3: TGTGCCAGCAGCCTACGACAGGTCGTGAACACCGGGGAGCTGTTTTTT.

The rearrangement links TRBV27 to TRBJ2-7; D not certain. The CDR3 has 16 residues. The V gene lost 6 bases and the J gene lost 2 bases, with 20 bases spanning the gap. CDR1 is MNHEY, CDR2 SMNVEV, per germline (reference sequence). CDR3 region: CASSISGDSYTYEQYF. The CDR3 region has the DNA TGTGCCAGCAGCATCTCCGGAGACTCCTACACCTACGAGCAGTACTTC.

The chain is built from TRBV5-8 and TRBJ1-3; TRBD1 might be the D (6 bases). The CDR3 is 15 residues long. Germline V gene sequence: CDR1 SGHTS, CDR2 YDEGEE. V gave up 0 bases and J gave up 0 bases, with 7 bases separating them. This CDR3 reads CASSLDRDSGNTIYF. As DNA, the CDR3 is TGTGCCAGCAGCTTGGACAGGGACTCTGGAAACACCATATATTTT.

The chain employs TRBV3-1 (or the pseudogene TRBV3-2) and TRBJ2-7; TRBD1 matches at 8 bases. The ends lost 0 bases at V and 0 bases at J; junction bases unmatched: 4. The CDR3 extends over 16 amino acids. From germline, CDR1 is LGHDT and CDR2 YNNKEL (reference sequence). Written as DNA, the CDR3 is TGTGCCAGCAGCCAAGATCAGGACAGGGTCTCCTACGAGCAGTACTTC. Its translation: CASSQDQDRVSYEQYF.

The rearrangement joins TRBV10-3 to TRBJ1-5; D uncertain. CDR1 and CDR2 from the germline V gene are ENHRY and SYGVKD. This CDR3 contains 13 residues. Trimming removed 0 bases from V and 4 bases from J, with 4 bases in between. The CDR3 here is CAISESENQPQHF. CDR3 nucleotides: TGTGCCATCAGTGAGTCAGAGAATCAGCCCCAGCATTTT.

The CDR3 loop reads CASRGTALFYEQYF. The CDR3 DNA reads TGTGCCAGCAGGGGGACAGCACTCTTCTACGAGCAGTACTTC. The V and J genes are TRBV27 and TRBJ2-7, with 7 nucleotides matching TRBD1. Unmatched junction bases numbered 8, after V lost 6 bases and J lost 3 bases. Germline CDR1 and CDR2: MNHEY and SMNVEV (reference sequence). The CDR3 extends over 14 amino acids.

This clone has only one observation. The chain carries TRBV5-5 and TRBJ1-4; 11 bases are shared with TRBD1. The trim removed 3 bases at V and 3 bases at J, leaving 13 bases unmatched. Looked up from germline, CDR1 is SGHKS and CDR2 is YYEKEE (reference sequence). The CDR3 totals 19 residues. CDR3 sequence (DNA): TGTGCCAGCAGCTCATACTTGGTAGGGACAGGGGGTCCTAATGAAAAACTGTTTTTT. Translated, it gives CASSSYLVGTGGPNEKLFF.

CDR3 sequence (DNA): TGCGCCAGCAGCTTGGTCCCCACAGAAAACTATGGCTACACCTTC. Its translation is CASSLVPTENYGYTF. This sequence joins TRBV5-1 and TRBJ1-2, with D hard to call. CDR3 length: 15 amino acids. V lost 0 bases and J 2 bases, leaving 11 bases between the germline ends. In germline, CDR1 is SGHRS, CDR2 YFSETQ.